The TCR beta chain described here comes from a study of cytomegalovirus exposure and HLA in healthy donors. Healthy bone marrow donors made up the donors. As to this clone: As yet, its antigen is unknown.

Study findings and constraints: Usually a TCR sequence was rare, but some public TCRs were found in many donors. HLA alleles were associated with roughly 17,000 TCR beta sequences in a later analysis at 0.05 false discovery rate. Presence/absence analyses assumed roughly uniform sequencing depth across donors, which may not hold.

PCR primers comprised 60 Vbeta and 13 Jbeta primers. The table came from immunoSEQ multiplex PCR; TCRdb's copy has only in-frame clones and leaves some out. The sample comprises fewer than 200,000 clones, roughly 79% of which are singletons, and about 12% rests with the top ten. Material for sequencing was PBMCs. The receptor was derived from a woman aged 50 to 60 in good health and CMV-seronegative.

CDR3 coding DNA: TGTGCCAGCAGTGAAAATCGGCCAGGGGGAAACACCATATATTTT. Translating it yields CASSENRPGGNTIYF. The J gene is TRBJ1-3, the V gene TRBV2; possible D gene TRBD1, 5 bases. Germline CDR1 is SNHLY and CDR2 is FYNNEI. V lost 2 bases and J 4 bases, leaving 12 bases between the germline ends. The CDR3 extends over 15 amino acids.